This T cell receptor beta chain was observed in a study of a mutant IDH1 vaccine in newly diagnosed glioma. Study background: Patients received eight vaccinations in weeks 1, 3, 5, 7, 11, 15, 19, 23. Earlier therapy was either radiotherapy, temozolomide, or both, and most got both.

As for time point: week 11, during vaccination. Vaccine doses each comprised 300 ug of mutant IDH1 20-mer peptide, with topical imiquimod. The donor cohort comprised cases of new WHO grade 3 or 4 IDH1-mutant, ATRX-lost astrocytoma. The count of this clone is one. Its antigen is unidentified. The method was immunoSEQ multiplex PCR; TCRdb's version includes in-frame clones alone and lacks a portion of them. The sample shows tens of thousands of clones, about four fifths of them seen only once. This TCR derives from a man aged 45-60 years with glioma. The sequences come from PBMCs, collected from a glioma patient whose treatment included an IDH1 peptide vaccine.

The CDR3 region is CASSYSTGGGYEQYF. The CDR3 region has the DNA TGTGCCAGCAGTTACTCGACGGGGGGCGGGTACGAGCAGTACTTC. The V call is TRBV6-5, the J call TRBJ2-7, with D perhaps matching TRBD2 (7 bases). Germline CDR1 is MNHEY and CDR2 is SVGAGI. V lost 0 bases, J lost 4 bases, and 13 bases lay in between. The length of the CDR3 is 15 residues.